This T cell receptor (beta chain) is drawn from a study of blood T cells in healthy people across ages. Trimming shortened V by 8 bases and J by 4 bases, and 13 bases separated the two germline ends. This CDR3 comprises 13 residues. Germline CDR1 and CDR2: MNHEY and SVGEGT. The authors isolated at least 7 million PBMCs per sample. Primed by a sample-barcoded 5' primer and a J-beta primer mix, a second PCR proceeded for roughly 6 to 12 cycles. TCRdb re-called the 5' RACE reads with MiXCR, one entry per CDR3 protein. The sample shows about 800,000 distinct CDR3 sequences, around a quarter of them seen only once. Another study also made use of these data, one on T cells of mothers and their children. That work states: A few mothers and their six children, all healthy Caucasians, donated. The whole RNA yield was converted to cDNA, around 1.4 ug per 15 ul. Comparable shaping of TCR recombination output by thymic selection was observed in related and unrelated pairs.

V and J are TRBV6-2 or TRBV6-3 and TRBJ2-3, with a weak D call TRBD1 (5 bases). Sequencing was carried out using blood. The sequence came from a boy younger than 18 in good health. The CDR3 loop is CASGISRADTQYF. The CDR3 DNA is TGTGCCAGCGGCATTTCCAGGGCAGATACGCAGTATTTT.